The 15 T cell receptor beta chains presented below share a single source sample, sequenced in a study of CD8 T cells in ankylosing spondylitis. One entry per CDR3 protein results from TCRdb running MiXCR on the 5' RACE reads. The sample shows some 350,000 distinct CDR3 sequences, 14% to 15% of them seen only once. The sample comprised blood, either unsorted or a sorted T cell fraction (not recorded which). The receptors stem from a male donor with ankylosing spondylitis or in good health (not recorded which).

Only a few counts were recorded for this clonotype. The CDR3 spells CASSFTSATKNIQYF. The CDR3 DNA reads TGTGCCAGCAGTTTTACTAGCGCGACCAAAAACATTCAGTACTTC. This chain connects TRBV12-3 or TRBV12-4 to TRBJ2-4, with TRBD2 matching 7 bases. The CDR3 is 15 residues long. Losses at the gene ends were 3 bases for V and 2 bases for J; bases not matched to a gene: 4.

In this sample, this clonotype turned up many times. The chain is built from TRBV5-6 and TRBJ2-1; 7 bases are a match to TRBD1. From germline, CDR1 is SGHDT and CDR2 YYEEEE. The CDR3 length is 15 residues. The V segment lost 5 bases and the J segment 1 base; nucleotides outside the gene matches: 6. The CDR3 nucleotides are TGTGCCAGCAGTTACGACAGGGCTTCCTACAATGAGCAGTTCTTC. Translated: CASSYDRASYNEQFF.

This chain connects TRBV20-1 to TRBJ2-7; D may be TRBD2 (6 bases). Germline CDR1 reads DFQATT; CDR2 reads SNEGSKA (reference sequence). V gave up 3 bases and J gave up 3 bases, with 12 bases separating them. The CDR3 covers 13 residues. The CDR3 here is CSASAGRDYEQYF. In nucleotides, the CDR3 is TGCAGTGCTAGTGCGGGGAGAGACTACGAGCAGTACTTC.

The V gene is TRBV27, the J gene TRBJ2-3, with D perhaps being TRBD1 or TRBD2 (5 bases each). Per the germline V gene, CDR1 is MNHEY and CDR2 is SMNVEV (reference sequence). V gave up 9 bases and J gave up 4 bases, with 17 bases separating them. This CDR3 is 14 amino acids long. DNA for the CDR3: TGTGCCAGTTCTCCGCCAGGGCGGGCAGATACGCAGTATTTT. Its translation: CASSPPGRADTQYF.

A few counts support this clonotype. The V gene is TRBV3-1, the J gene TRBJ1-1; D ambiguous. CDR1 is LGHDT, CDR2 YNNKEL, per germline (reference sequence). V lost 4 bases and J lost 5, with 14 bases in between. The CDR3 sequence is 14 residues long. As DNA, the CDR3 is TGTGCCAGCAGCCCGAGGGATCTGGGGACTGAAGCTTTCTTT. Translation: CASSPRDLGTEAFF.

The chain links TRBV5-1 to TRBJ2-7; TRBD2 might be the D (6 bases). The CDR3 runs to 16 residues. The germline V gene has CDR1 SGHRS and CDR2 YFSETQ. Trimming stripped 3 bases from V and 1 base from J, with 17 bases between. CDR3 DNA sequence: TGCGCCAGCAGCTCGGAGGGGCCAGCGTGGTCCTACGAGCAGTACTTC. Translated: CASSSEGPAWSYEQYF. The full variable domain, in which reference TRBV5-1 and TRBJ2-7 provide the parts outside the CDR3, is KAGVTQTPRYLIKTRGQQVTLSCSPISGHRSVSWYQQTPGQGLQFLFEYFSETQRNKGNFPGRFSGRQFSNSRSEMNVSTLELGDSALYLCASSSEGPAWSYEQYFGPGTRLTVT.

This clonotype came up a few times. The CDR3: CASSRSPTEKLFF. CDR3 in DNA: TGTGCCAGCAGCCGATCACCGACTGAAAAACTGTTTTTT. The rearrangement links TRBV11-3 to TRBJ1-4; no definite D call. CDR3 length: 13 amino acids. Germline CDR1 reads SGHNT; CDR2 reads YENEEA. Trimming took 5 bases from V and 7 from J, leaving 11 bases between them.

The J gene is TRBJ2-4, the V gene TRBV12-3 or TRBV12-4, with D perhaps given as TRBD1 or TRBD2 (5 bases each). V lost 11 bases and J lost 0, with 29 bases in between. The CDR3 has 19 amino acids. The CDR3 here is CACCLEVSRSGLAKNIQYF. CDR3 DNA sequence: TGTGCCTGCTGTTTAGAGGTTTCGCGGTCGGGGCTAGCCAAAAACATTCAGTACTTC.

Only a few counts were recorded for this clonotype. The chain joins TRBV9 to TRBJ2-1, with TRBD2 matching over 8 bases. This CDR3 spans 17 amino acids. Germline CDR1 is SGDLS and CDR2 is YYNGEE. V gave up 1 base and J gave up 1 base; unmatched junction bases: 7. In DNA, the CDR3 is TGTGCCAGCAGCGTACGCCGGGGGGGGGAGTCCTACAATGAGCAGTTCTTC. Translated, it gives CASSVRRGGESYNEQFF.

This clonotype was found many times. The chain has TRBV3-1 and TRBJ2-7; weak D call: TRBD1 (6 bases). Germline lookup yields CDR1 LGHDT and CDR2 YNNKEL (reference sequence). The CDR3 is made up of 15 amino acids. V lost 2 bases, J lost 2 bases, and 13 bases lay in between. CDR3 region: CASSQRRTVAYEQYF. CDR3 sequence (DNA): TGTGCCAGCAGCCAAAGGAGGACAGTAGCCTACGAGCAGTACTTC.

The sample holds a few counts of this clonotype. The chain has TRBV27 and TRBJ2-3; D remains unclear. This CDR3 comprises 15 residues. Germline loops: CDR1 MNHEY, CDR2 SMNVEV (reference sequence). Trimming removed 5 bases from V and 0 bases from J, with 12 bases in between. In nucleotides, the CDR3 is TGTGCCAGCAGTCATCTTACGGTTAGCACAGATACGCAGTATTTT. Protein product: CASSHLTVSTDTQYF.

At least ten counts were recorded for this clonotype. V usage is TRBV24-1 and J usage is TRBJ2-7; D not certain. V was pared by 4 bases and J by 1 base, with 13 bases between. The length of the CDR3 is 15 residues. Germline CDR1 is KGHDR and CDR2 is SFDVKD. CDR3 sequence reads: CATSELSTRSYEQYF. The CDR3 DNA reads TGTGCCACCAGTGAACTTTCAACACGATCCTACGAGCAGTACTTC.

The gene calls are TRBV6-5 and TRBJ2-5, with 7 bases aligning to TRBD1. Germline CDR1 MNHEY, CDR2 SVGAGI. This CDR3 has 13 residues. V was pared by 7 bases and J by 3 bases, with 5 bases of the junction left unmatched. CDR3 sequence reads: CASTSTGEETQYF. The CDR3 coding sequence is TGTGCCAGCACTTCTACAGGGGAAGAGACCCAGTACTTC.

The rearrangement joins TRBV5-5 to TRBJ2-7; TRBD2 is a possible D gene (5 bases). The CDR3 extends over 12 amino acids. Trimming stripped 0 bases from V and 6 bases from J, with 7 bases between. Germline lookup yields CDR1 SGHKS and CDR2 YYEKEE (reference sequence). Here the CDR3 reads CASSLAAGEQYF. CDR3 coding DNA: TGTGCCAGCAGCTTGGCGGCGGGCGAGCAGTACTTC.

The V and J genes are TRBV20-1 and TRBJ2-7; 10 bases fit TRBD1. Germline CDR1 reads DFQATT; CDR2 reads SNEGSKA (reference sequence). V lost 6 bases, J lost 4 bases, and 6 bases stayed unmatched. The CDR3 consists of 13 residues. The CDR3 nucleotides are TGCAGTGCCCAACGGGACAGGGGATACGAGCAGTACTTC. Encoded protein: CSAQRDRGYEQYF.